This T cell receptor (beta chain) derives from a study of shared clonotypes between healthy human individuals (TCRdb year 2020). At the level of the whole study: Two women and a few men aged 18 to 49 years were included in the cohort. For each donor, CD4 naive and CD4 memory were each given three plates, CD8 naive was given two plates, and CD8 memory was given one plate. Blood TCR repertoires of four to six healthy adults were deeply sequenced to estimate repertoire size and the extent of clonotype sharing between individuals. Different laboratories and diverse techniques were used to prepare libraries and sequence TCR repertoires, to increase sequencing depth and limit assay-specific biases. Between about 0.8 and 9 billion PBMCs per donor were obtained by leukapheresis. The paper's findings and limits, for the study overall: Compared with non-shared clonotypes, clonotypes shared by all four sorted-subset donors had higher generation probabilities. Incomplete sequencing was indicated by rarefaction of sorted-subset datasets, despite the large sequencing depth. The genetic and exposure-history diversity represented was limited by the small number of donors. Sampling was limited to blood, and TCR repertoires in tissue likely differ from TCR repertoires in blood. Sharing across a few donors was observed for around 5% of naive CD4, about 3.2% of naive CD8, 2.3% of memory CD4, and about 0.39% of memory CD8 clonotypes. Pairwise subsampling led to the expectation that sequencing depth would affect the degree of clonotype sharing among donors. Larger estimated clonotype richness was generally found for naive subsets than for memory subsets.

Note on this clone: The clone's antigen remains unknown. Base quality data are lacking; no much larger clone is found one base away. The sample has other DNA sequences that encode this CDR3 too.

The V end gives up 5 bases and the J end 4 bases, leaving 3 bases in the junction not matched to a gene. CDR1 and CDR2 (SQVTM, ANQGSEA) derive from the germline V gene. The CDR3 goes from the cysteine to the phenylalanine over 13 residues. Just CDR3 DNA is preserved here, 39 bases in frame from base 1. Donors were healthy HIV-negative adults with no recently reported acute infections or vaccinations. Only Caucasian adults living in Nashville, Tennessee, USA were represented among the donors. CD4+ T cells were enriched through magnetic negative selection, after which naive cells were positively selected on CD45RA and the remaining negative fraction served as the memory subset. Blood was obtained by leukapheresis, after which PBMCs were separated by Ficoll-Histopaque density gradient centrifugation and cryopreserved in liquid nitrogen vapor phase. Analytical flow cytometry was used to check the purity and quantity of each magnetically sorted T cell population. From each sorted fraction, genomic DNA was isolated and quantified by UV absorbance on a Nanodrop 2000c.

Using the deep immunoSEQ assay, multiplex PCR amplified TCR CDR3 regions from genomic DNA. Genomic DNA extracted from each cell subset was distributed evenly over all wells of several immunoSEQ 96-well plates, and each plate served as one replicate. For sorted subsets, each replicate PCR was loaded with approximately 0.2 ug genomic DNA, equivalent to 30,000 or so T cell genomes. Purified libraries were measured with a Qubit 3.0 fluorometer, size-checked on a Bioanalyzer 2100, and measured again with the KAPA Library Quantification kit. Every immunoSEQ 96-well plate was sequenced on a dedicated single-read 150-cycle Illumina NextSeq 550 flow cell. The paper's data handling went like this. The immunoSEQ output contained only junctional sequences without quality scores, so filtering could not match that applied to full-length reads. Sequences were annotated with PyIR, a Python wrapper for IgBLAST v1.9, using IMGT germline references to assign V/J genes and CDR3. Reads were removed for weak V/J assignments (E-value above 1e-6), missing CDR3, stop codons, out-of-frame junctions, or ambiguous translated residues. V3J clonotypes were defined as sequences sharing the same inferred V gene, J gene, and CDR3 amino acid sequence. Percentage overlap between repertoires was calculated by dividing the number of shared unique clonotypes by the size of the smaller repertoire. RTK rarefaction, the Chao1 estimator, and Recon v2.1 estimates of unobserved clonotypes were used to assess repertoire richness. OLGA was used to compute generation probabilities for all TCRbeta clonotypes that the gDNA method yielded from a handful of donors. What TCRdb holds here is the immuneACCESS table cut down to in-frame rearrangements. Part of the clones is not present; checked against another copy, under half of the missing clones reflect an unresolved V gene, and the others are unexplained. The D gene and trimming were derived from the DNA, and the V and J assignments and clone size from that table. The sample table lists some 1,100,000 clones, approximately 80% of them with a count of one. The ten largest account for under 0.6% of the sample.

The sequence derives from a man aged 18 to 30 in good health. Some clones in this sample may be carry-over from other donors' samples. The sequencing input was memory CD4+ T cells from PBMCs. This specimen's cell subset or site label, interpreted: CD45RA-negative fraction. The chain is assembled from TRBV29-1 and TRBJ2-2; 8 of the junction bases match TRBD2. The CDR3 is CSVSGRATGELFF. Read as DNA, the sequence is TGCAGCGTTAGCGGGAGAGCCACCGGGGAGCTGTTTTTT.